A selection of T cell receptor beta chains follows, all from one sample in a study of CD8+CD57+ T cells in acquired aplastic anemia. One entry per CDR3 protein results from TCRdb running MiXCR on the reads. The data hold roughly 500,000 distinct CDR3 sequences, with around 30% observed a single time. Sequencing used sorted CD4+, CD8+, or CD8+CD57+ T cells (not recorded which) from PBMCs. Receptors originate from a human donor with aplastic anemia. The CDR3 runs from the conserved cysteine through the conserved F or W. A D gene is named only where the DNA matches it firmly. Clone sizes are given selectively: once, few, many, or a class where the clone is expanded.

clone size	V gene	J gene	D gene	CDR3 DNA	CDR3 protein
few	TRBV2	TRBJ2-7	-	TGTGCCAGCAGAACCGGGACTCCAAATGAGCAGTACTTC	CASRTGTPNEQYF
many	TRBV24-1	TRBJ2-3	-	TGTGCCACCAGTGATCCCGCATCCACGGCGGGGAAAGATACGCAGTATTTT	CATSDPASTAGKDTQYF
many	TRBV4-1	TRBJ1-5	-	TGCGCCAGCAGCCCCCCATATAGCAATCAGCCCCAGCATTTT	CASSPPYSNQPQHF
many	TRBV4-3	TRBJ1-6	-	TGCGCCAGCAGCCAAGGGCAGGGGAATTCACCCCTCCACTTT	CASSQGQGNSPLHF
few	TRBV11-2	TRBJ2-5	-	TGTGCCAGCAGCTTAGGCATTCGTAGGGAGACCCAGTACTTC	CASSLGIRRETQYF
few	TRBV10-1	TRBJ1-5	TRBD1	TGTGCCAGCAGTTACGGAGGGACAGATCAGCCCCAGCATTTT	CASSYGGTDQPQHF
many	TRBV7-3	TRBJ2-1	-	TGTGCCAGCAGCGATGGTCGGGACACAGGGCAGTTCTTC	CASSDGRDTGQFF
-	TRBV4-1	TRBJ1-3	-	TGCGCCAGCAGCCAAGCCATGCAGGGTGCATCTGGGAACACCATATATTTT	CASSQAMQGASGNTIYF
-	TRBV25-1	TRBJ1-2	TRBD1	TGTGCCAGCAGTGAAGTAACAGGGGATGGTGGCTACACCTTC	CASSEVTGDGGYTF
-	TRBV19	TRBJ1-1	TRBD1	TGTGCCGGTAGCCAAGACAGGGGAGCTGAAGCTTTCTTT	CAGSQDRGAEAFF
many	TRBV9	TRBJ2-7	-	TGTGCCAGCAGCGAGGGGGGGTGGAAGCAGTACTTC	CASSEGGWKQYF
-	TRBV19	TRBJ2-5	TRBD2	TGTGCCAGTAGTATTCAAGCGGGAGGGCGTGAGACCCAGTACTTC	CASSIQAGGRETQYF
many	TRBV2	TRBJ1-2	-	TGTGCCAGCACCGGCGGGGGCTACACCTTC	CASTGGGYTF
-	TRBV24-1	TRBJ1-1	TRBD1	TGTGCCACCAGTGACAGGACAGGGGATATTGCTTTCTTT	CATSDRTGDIAFF
many	TRBV5-4	TRBJ1-1	-	TGTGCCAGCAAGCCGACGAGAGAGGGTGAAGCTTTCTTT	CASKPTREGEAFF
-	TRBV19	TRBJ2-2	TRBD2	TGTGCCAGTAGATCCGGGACTATCAACACCGGGGAGCTGTTTTTT	CASRSGTINTGELFF
-	TRBV20-1	TRBJ2-7	-	TGCAGTGCTAGAGATGCGGTCTCCTACGAGCAGTACTTC	CSARDAVSYEQYF
few	TRBV7-2	TRBJ2-2	TRBD2	TGTGCCAGCAGCTTGGGAGGGCCGGTTCCCGGGGAGCTGTTTTTT	CASSLGGPVPGELFF
-	TRBV15	TRBJ2-1	-	TGTGCCACCAGCAGAGAGGCAGCTTCCTACAATGAGCAGTTCTTC	CATSREAASYNEQFF
few	TRBV4-3	TRBJ1-2	-	TGCGCCAGCAGCCAAGAGACGACCCCTAACTATGGCTACACCTTC	CASSQETTPNYGYTF
many	TRBV6-1	TRBJ2-7	-	TGTGCCAGCAGTGGTTCCTACGAGCAGTACTTC	CASSGSYEQYF
few	TRBV7-9	TRBJ1-1	-	TGTGCCAGCAGCTTACCCTCTACGCCAGGGCCGAGGACTGAAGCTTTCTTT	CASSLPSTPGPRTEAFF
-	TRBV9	TRBJ2-7	-	TGTGCCAGCAGCGACTGGAATTACGAGCAGTACTTC	CASSDWNYEQYF
once	TRBV20-1	TRBJ2-1	TRBD1	TGCAGTGCCACTATTCCCGGGACAGGGCGTACTGAGCAGTTCTTC	CSATIPGTGRTEQFF
-	TRBV2	TRBJ2-1	TRBD2	TGTGCCAGCACGGGGACTAGCGGGAGGGAGCAGTTCTTC	CASTGTSGREQFF
-	TRBV2	TRBJ2-1	-	TGTGCCAGCATCGCTCCGGGACTGGACTACAATGGGCAGTTCTTC	CASIAPGLDYNGQFF
-	TRBV10-3	TRBJ1-1	-	TGTGCCATCAGTGAGGAGGGTGTAATGAACACTGAAGCTTTCTTT	CAISEEGVMNTEAFF
-	TRBV20-1	TRBJ2-2	-	TGCAGTGCTAGAGACCGTTTACTAGCTCTAAGGGCCGGGGAGCTGTTTTTT	CSARDRLLALRAGELFF
many	TRBV7-3	TRBJ1-1	-	TGTGCCAGCAGCAGAGAGAGAGACACTGAAGCTTTCTTT	CASSRERDTEAFF
many	TRBV7-2	TRBJ2-5	-	TGTGCCAGCAGCTCCCTCTCAGAGACCCAGTACTTC	CASSSLSETQYF
-	TRBV6-1	TRBJ2-2	-	TGTGCCAGCAGCCGGACTCCGAACACCGGGGAGCTGTTTTTT	CASSRTPNTGELFF
-	TRBV7-8	TRBJ2-7	-	TGTGCCAGCACCACGACGCCTGACTACGAGCAGTACTTC	CASTTTPDYEQYF
-	TRBV24-1	TRBJ1-4	-	TGTGCCAGCAGTGATTTCGGGACACTTGCACTCCAAGCTGCAACTAATGAAAAACTGTTTTTT	CASSDFGTLALQAATNEKLFF
many	TRBV9	TRBJ2-7	TRBD2	TGTGCCAGCAGCACGCGACTAGCCGACGAGCAGTACTTC	CASSTRLADEQYF
-	TRBV5-1	TRBJ2-5	-	TGCGCCAGCAGCCTGGGCCCGGCAGGAGAGACCCAGTACTTC	CASSLGPAGETQYF
few	TRBV2	TRBJ1-4	-	TGTGCCAGCAGCCATCGGACGGGGACGTCTGAAAAACTGTTTTTT	CASSHRTGTSEKLFF
few	TRBV7-3	TRBJ2-2	TRBD1	TGTGCCAGCAGCTCAGGGACAGCGAACACCGGGGAGCTGTTTTTT	CASSSGTANTGELFF
many	TRBV7-9	TRBJ1-1	TRBD1	TGTGCCAGCAGACCAACCGAGACAGGGGAGAACACTGAAGCTTTCTTT	CASRPTETGENTEAFF
-	TRBV20-1	TRBJ2-4	-	TGCAGTGCTAGAGTTGGGCGGGGAAACATTCAGTACTTC	CSARVGRGNIQYF
few	TRBV7-2	TRBJ1-4	TRBD1	TGTGCCAGCAGCACCCAGACAGGGTTGGATGAAAAACTGTTTTTT	CASSTQTGLDEKLFF
-	TRBV7-2	TRBJ1-6	-	TGTGCCGGCAACTTAACTAATTCACCCCTCCACTTT	CAGNLTNSPLHF
many	TRBV29-1	TRBJ2-1	-	TGCAGCGTTGCCCCGGCCGCCAATGAGCAGTTCTTC	CSVAPAANEQFF
-	TRBV12-3/TRBV12-4	TRBJ2-1	-	TGTGCCAGCAGTTTGCGTCCCTACAATGAGCAGTTCTTC	CASSLRPYNEQFF
-	TRBV7-7	TRBJ2-1	-	TGTGCTAGCAGCTTAGGGGGGCAGGGGCTCGGCAATGAGCAGTTCTTC	CASSLGGQGLGNEQFF
many	TRBV5-5	TRBJ2-7	TRBD2	TGTGCCAGCAGCTTCCAGACTAGCGGGGGGACCTACGAGCAGTACTTC	CASSFQTSGGTYEQYF
-	TRBV20-1	TRBJ2-1	TRBD2	TGCAGTGCTGCGGGCGGGGGATCCTACAATGAGCAGTTCTTC	CSAAGGGSYNEQFF
few	TRBV20-1	TRBJ1-1	-	TGCAGTGCTAGAGATGCGGCCAGGGGCGGGAACACTGAAGCTTTCTTT	CSARDAARGGNTEAFF
-	TRBV30	TRBJ1-6	-	TGTGCCCGTAGTATGGTGGGTTCACCCCTCCACTTT	CARSMVGSPLHF
many	TRBV4-2	TRBJ1-6	-	TGTGCCAGCAGCCAAGACGGCCGGGATTCACCCCTCCACTTT	CASSQDGRDSPLHF
few	TRBV7-9	TRBJ2-1	TRBD2	TGTGCCAGCAGCTTAACGGCGGGAGGGCCGAGAAATGAGCAGTTCTTC	CASSLTAGGPRNEQFF
many	TRBV4-1	TRBJ1-6	-	TGCGCCAGCAGCCAATTCATGGGGTCCTCACCCCTCCACTTT	CASSQFMGSSPLHF
-	TRBV7-2	TRBJ2-1	-	TGTGCCAGCAGCTTAGGTCTATCTAGCTCCTACAATGAGCAGTTCTTC	CASSLGLSSSYNEQFF
many	TRBV6-1	TRBJ2-3	TRBD2	TGTGCCAGCAGGCCCTCGGGAGGGACGCAGTATTTT	CASRPSGGTQYF